This TCR beta chain emerged from a study of Tregs in tolerant kidney transplant recipients. Clones were read by immunoSEQ multiplex PCR, and TCRdb kept only the in-frame ones, dropping some. The sample lists about 64,000 clones, roughly 98% occurring once. Germline V gene data show CDR1 as SQVTM and CDR2 as ANQGSEA. V was clipped by 7 bases and J by 7 bases; unmatched bases: 7. CDR3 length: 14 residues. V gene TRBV29-1 combines with J gene TRBJ2-1, with TRBD2 matching 13 bases. This TCR was sampled from a human donor who received a combined kidney and bone marrow transplant. Sequences were derived from Tregs from blood, sampled before the transplant. The DNA for the CDR3 is TGCAGCGGTCGGACTAGCGGGAGTAGGAATGAGCAGTTCTTC. This gives the protein CSGRTSGSRNEQFF.